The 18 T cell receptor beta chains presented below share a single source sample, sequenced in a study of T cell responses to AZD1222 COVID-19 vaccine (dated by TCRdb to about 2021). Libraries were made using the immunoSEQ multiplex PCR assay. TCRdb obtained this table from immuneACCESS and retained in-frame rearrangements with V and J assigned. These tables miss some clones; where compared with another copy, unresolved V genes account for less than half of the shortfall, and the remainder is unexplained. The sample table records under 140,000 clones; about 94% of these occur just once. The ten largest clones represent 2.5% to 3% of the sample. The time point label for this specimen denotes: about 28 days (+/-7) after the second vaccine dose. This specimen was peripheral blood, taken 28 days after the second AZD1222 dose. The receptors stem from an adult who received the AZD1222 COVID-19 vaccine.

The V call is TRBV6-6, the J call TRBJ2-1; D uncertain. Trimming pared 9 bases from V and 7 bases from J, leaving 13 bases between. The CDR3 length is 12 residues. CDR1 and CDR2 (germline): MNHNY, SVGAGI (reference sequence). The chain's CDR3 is CASAHGVNEQFF. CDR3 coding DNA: TGTGCCAGTGCTCATGGGGTGAATGAGCAGTTCTTC.

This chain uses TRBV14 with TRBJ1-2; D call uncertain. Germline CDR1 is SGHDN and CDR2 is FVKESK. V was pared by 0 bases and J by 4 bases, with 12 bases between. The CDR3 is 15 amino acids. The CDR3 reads CASSQDERVGYGYTF. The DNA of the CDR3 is TGTGCCAGCAGCCAAGATGAAAGAGTGGGCTATGGCTACACCTTC.

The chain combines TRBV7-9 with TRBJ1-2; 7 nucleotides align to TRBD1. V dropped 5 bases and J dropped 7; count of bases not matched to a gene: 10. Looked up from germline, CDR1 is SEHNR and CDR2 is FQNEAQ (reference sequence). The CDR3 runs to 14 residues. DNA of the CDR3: TGTGCCAGCAGCCGTCCCTTACAGGGGCCTGGCTACACCTTC. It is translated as CASSRPLQGPGYTF.

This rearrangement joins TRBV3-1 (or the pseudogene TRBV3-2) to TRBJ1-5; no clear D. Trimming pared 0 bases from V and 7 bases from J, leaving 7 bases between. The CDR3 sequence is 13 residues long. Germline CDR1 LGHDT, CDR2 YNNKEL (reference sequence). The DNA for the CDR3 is TGTGCCAGCAGCCAAGATGCGGGGCAGCCCCAGCATTTT. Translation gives CASSQDAGQPQHF.

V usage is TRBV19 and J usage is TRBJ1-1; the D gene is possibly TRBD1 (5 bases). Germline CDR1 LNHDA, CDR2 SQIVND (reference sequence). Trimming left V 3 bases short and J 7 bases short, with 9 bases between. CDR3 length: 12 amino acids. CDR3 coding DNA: TGTGCCAGTAGTATTGGGGGGATTGAAGCTTTCTTT. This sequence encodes CASSIGGIEAFF.

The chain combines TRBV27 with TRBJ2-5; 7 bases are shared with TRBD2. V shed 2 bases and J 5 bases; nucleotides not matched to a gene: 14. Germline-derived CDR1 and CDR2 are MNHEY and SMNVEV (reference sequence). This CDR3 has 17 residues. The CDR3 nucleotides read TGTGCCAGCAGTTTAAATGTGCGGGAGAGATCCAGGGAGACCCAGTACTTC. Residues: CASSLNVRERSRETQYF.

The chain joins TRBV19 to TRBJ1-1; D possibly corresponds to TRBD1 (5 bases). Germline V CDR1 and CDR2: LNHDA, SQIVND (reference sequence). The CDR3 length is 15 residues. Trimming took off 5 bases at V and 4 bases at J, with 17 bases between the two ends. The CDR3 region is CASSLGLLPGTEAFF. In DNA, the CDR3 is TGTGCCAGTAGTCTGGGACTCCTCCCCGGCACTGAAGCTTTCTTT.

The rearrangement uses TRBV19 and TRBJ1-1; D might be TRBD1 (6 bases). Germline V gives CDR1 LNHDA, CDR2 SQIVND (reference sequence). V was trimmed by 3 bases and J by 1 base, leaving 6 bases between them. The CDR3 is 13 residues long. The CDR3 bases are TGTGCCAGTAGTATGACAGGGAACACTGAAGCTTTCTTT. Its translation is CASSMTGNTEAFF.

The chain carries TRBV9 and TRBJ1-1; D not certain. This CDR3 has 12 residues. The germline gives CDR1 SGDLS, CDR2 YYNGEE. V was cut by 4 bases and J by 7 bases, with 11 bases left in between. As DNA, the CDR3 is TGTGCCAGCAGCCGAGGGCAGTTTGAAGCTTTCTTT. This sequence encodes CASSRGQFEAFF. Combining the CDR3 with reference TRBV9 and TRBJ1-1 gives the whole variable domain DSGVTQTPKHLITATGQRVTLRCSPRSGDLSVYWYQQSLDQGLQFLIQYYNGEERAKGNILERFSAQQFPDLHSELNLSSLELGDSALYFCASSRGQFEAFFGQGTRLTVV.

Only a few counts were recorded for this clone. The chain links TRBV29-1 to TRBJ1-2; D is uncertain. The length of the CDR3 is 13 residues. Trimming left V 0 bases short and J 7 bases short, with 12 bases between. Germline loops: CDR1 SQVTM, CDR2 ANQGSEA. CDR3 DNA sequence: TGCAGCGTTGAAGATCGGAATGTGTTTGGCTACACCTTC. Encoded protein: CSVEDRNVFGYTF.

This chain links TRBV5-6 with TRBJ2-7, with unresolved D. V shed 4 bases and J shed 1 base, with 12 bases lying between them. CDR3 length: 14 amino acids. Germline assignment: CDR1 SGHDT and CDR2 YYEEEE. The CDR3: CASSDPPNSYEQYF. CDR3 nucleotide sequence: TGTGCCAGCAGCGACCCACCCAATTCCTACGAGCAGTACTTC.

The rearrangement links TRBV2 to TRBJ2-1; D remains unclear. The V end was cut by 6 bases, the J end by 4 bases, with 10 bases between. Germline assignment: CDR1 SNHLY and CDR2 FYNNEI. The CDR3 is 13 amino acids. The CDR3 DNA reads TGTGCCAGCAGCGTCCTAGGTTACAATGAGCAGTTCTTC. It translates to CASSVLGYNEQFF.

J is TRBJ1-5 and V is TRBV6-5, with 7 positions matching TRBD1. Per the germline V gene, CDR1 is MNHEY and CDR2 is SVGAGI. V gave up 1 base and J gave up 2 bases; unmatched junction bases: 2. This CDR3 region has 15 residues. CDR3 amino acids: CASSYYTGGNQPQHF. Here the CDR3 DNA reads TGTGCCAGCAGTTACTACACAGGGGGCAATCAGCCCCAGCATTTT.

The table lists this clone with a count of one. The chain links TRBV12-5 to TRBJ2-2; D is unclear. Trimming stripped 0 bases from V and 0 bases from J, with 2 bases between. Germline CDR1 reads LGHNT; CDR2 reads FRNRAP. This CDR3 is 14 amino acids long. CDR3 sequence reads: CASGLVPNTGELFF. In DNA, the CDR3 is TGTGCTAGTGGTTTGGTGCCGAACACCGGGGAGCTGTTTTTT.

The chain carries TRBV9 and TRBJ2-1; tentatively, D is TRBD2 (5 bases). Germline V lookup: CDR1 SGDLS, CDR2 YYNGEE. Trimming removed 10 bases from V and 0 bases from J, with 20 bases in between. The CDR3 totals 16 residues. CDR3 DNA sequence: TGTGCCTCCCGTGGGATCTTGGGGAGCTCCTACAATGAGCAGTTCTTC. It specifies CASRGILGSSYNEQFF.

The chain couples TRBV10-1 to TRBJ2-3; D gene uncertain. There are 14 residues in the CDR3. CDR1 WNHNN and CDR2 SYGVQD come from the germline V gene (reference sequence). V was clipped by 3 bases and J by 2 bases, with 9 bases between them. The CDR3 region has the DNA TGCGCCAGCAGTGACCCAACTTACACAGATACGCAGTATTTT. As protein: CASSDPTYTDTQYF.

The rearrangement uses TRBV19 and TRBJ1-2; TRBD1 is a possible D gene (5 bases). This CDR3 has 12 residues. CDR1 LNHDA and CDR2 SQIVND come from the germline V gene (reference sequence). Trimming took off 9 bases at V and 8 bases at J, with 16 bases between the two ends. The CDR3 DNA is TGTGCCAGCAAAGCAAGGGGAACGGGCTACACCTTC. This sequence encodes CASKARGTGYTF.

CDR3 protein: CASSGRTDNQPQHF. In DNA, the CDR3 is TGTGCCAGCAGTGGAAGGACAGACAATCAGCCCCAGCATTTT. This chain joins TRBV2 and TRBJ1-5; maybe TRBD1 (6 bases). Germline V lookup: CDR1 SNHLY, CDR2 FYNNEI. The CDR3 contains 14 residues. V gave up 4 bases and J gave up 3 bases, with 10 bases separating them.